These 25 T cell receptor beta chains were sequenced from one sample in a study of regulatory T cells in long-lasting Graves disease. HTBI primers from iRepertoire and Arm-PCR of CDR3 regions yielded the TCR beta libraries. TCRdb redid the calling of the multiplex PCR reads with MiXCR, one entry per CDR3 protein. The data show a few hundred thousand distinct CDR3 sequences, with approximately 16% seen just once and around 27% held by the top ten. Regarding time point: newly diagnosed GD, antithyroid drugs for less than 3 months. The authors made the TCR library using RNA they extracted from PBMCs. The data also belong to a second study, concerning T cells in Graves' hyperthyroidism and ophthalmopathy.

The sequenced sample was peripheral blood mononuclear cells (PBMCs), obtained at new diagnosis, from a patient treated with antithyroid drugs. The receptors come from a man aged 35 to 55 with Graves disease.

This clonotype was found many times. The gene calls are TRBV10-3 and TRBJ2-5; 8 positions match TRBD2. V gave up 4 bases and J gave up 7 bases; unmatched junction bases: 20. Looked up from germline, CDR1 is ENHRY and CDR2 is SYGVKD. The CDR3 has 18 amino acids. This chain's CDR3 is CAISVHLRSGGQRGTQYF. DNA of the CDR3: TGTGCCATCAGTGTTCACCTCCGAAGCGGGGGACAACGCGGGACCCAGTACTTC.

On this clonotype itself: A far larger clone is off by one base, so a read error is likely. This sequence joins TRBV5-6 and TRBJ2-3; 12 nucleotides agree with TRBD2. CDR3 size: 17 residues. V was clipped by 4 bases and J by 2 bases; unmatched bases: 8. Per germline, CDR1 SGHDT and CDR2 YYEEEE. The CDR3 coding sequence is TGTGCCAGCAGCCACTGGACTAGCGGGGATTCCACAGATACGCAGTATTTT. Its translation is CASSHWTSGDSTDTQYF. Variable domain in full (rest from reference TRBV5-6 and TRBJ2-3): DAGVTQSPTHLIKTRGQQVTLRCSPKSGHDTVSWYQQALGQGPQFIFQYYEEEERQRGNFPDRFSGHQFPNYSSELNVNALLLGDSALYLCASSHWTSGDSTDTQYFGPGTRLTVL.

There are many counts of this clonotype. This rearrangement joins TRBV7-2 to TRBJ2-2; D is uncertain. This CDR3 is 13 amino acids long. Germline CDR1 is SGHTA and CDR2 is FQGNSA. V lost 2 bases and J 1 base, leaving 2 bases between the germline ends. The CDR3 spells CASSLLNTGELFF. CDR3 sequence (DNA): TGTGCCAGCAGCTTACTGAACACCGGGGAGCTGTTTTTT.

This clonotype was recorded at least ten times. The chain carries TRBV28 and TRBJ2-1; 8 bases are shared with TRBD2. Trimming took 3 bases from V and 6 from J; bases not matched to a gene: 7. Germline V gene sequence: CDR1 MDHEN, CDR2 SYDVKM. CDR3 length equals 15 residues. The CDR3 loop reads CASSFPRGGRNEQFF. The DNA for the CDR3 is TGTGCCAGCAGTTTTCCCCGGGGGGGCCGCAATGAGCAGTTCTTC.

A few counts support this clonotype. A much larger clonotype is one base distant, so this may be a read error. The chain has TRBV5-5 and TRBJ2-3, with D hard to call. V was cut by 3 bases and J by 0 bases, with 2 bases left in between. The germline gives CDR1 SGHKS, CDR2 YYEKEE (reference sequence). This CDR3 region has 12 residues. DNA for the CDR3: TGTGCCAGCAGCTGGAGCACAGATACGCAGTATTTT. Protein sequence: CASSWSTDTQYF.

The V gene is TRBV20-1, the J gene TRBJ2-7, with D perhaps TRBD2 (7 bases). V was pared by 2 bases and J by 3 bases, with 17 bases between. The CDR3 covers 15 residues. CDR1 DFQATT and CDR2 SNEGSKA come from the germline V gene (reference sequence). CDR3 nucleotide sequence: TGCAGTGCTAGATACCCCCGGGGGGCCGACTACGAGCAGTACTTC. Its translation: CSARYPRGADYEQYF.

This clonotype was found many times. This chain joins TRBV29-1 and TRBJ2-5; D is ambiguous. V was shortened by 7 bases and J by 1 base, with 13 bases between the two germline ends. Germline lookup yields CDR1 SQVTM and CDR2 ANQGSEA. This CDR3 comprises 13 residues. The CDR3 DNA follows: TGCAGCGGGGGTAGGGTGGGCCAAGAGACCCAGTACTTC. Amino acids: CSGGRVGQETQYF. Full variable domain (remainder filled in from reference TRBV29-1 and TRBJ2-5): SAVISQKPSRDICQRGTSLTIQCQVDSQVTMMFWYRQQPGQSLTLIATANQGSEATYESGFVIDKFPISRPNLTFSTLTVSNMSPEDSSIYLCSGGRVGQETQYFGPGTRLLVL.

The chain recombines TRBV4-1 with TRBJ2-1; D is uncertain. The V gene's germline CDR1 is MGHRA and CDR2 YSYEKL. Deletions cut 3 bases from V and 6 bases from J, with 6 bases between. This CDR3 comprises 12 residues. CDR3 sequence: CASSHPRNEQFF. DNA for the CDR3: TGCGCCAGCAGCCACCCTCGCAATGAGCAGTTCTTC.

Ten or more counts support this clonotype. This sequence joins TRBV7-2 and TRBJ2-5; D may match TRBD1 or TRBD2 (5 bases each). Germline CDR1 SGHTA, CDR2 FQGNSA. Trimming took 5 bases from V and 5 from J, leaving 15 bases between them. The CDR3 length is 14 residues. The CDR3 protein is CASSGTVDRETQYF. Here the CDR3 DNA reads TGTGCCAGCAGCGGGACGGTGGATAGGGAGACCCAGTACTTC.

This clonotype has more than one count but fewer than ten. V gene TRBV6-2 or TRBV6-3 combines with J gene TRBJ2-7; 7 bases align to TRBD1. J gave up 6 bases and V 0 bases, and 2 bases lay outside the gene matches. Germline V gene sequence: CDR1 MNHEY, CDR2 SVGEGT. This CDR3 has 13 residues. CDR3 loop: CASSYSRTGEQYF. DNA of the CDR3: TGTGCCAGCAGTTACTCGAGGACAGGCGAGCAGTACTTC.

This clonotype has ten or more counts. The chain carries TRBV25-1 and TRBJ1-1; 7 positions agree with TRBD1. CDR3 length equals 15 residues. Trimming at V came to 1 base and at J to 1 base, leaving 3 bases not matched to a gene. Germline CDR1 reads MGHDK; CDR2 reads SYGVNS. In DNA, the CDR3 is TGTGCCAGCAGTGAATTCGACAGGGCGAACACTGAAGCTTTCTTT. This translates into CASSEFDRANTEAFF.

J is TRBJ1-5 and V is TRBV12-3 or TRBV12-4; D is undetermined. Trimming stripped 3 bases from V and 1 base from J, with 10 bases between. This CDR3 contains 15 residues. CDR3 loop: CASSLQRRSNQPQHF. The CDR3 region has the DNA TGTGCCAGCAGTTTGCAGCGTAGGAGCAATCAGCCCCAGCATTTT.

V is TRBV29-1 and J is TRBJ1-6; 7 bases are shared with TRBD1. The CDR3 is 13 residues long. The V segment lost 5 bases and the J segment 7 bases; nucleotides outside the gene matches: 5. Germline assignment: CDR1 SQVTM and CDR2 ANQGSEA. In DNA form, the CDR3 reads TGCAGCGTTAGACAGGGCAGCAATTCACCCCTCCACTTT. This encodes CSVRQGSNSPLHF.

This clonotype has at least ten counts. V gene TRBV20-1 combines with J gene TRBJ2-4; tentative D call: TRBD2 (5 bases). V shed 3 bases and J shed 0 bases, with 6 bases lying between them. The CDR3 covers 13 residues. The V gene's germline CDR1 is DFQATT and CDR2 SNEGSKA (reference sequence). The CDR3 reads CSASGIAKNIQYF. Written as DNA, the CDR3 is TGCAGTGCTAGCGGGATAGCCAAAAACATTCAGTACTTC.

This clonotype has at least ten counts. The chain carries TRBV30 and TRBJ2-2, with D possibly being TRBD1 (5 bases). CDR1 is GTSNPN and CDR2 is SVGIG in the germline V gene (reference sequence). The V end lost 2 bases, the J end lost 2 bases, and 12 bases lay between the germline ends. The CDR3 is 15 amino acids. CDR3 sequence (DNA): TGTGCCTGGAGTACGCGGACACTTAACACCGGGGAGCTGTTTTTT. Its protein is CAWSTRTLNTGELFF. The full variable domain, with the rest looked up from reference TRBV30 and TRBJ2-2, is SQTIHQWPATLVQPVGSPLSLECTVEGTSNPNLYWYRQAAGRGLQLLFYSVGIGQISSEVPQNLSASRPQDRQFILSSKKLLLSDSGFYLCAWSTRTLNTGELFFGEGSRLTVL.

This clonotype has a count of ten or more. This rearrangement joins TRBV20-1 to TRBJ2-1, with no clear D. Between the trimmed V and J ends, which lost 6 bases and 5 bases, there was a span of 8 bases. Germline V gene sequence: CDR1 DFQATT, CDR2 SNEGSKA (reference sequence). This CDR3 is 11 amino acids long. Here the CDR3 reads CSARRNNEQFF. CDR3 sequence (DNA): TGCAGTGCCAGACGGAACAATGAGCAGTTCTTC.

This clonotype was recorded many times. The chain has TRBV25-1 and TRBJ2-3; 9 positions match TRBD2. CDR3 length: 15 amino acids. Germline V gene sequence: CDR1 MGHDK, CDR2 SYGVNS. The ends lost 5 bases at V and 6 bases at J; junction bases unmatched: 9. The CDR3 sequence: CASSPPGLARDTQYF. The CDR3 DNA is TGTGCCAGCAGTCCTCCGGGACTAGCCCGGGATACGCAGTATTTT.

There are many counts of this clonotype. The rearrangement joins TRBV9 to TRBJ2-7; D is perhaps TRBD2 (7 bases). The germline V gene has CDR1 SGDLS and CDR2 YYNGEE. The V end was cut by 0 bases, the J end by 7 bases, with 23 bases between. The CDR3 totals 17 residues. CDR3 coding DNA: TGTGCCAGCAGCGTAGGAGGGGGGGGCCTCCTACTGGGTGAGCAGTACTTC. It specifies CASSVGGGGLLLGEQYF.

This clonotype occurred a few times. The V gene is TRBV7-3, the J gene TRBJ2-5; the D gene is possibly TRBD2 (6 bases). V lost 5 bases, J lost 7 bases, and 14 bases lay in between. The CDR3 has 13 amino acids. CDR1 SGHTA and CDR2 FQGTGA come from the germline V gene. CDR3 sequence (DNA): TGTGCCAGCAGCCCGACTAGGCGCGGGACCCAGTACTTC. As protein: CASSPTRRGTQYF.

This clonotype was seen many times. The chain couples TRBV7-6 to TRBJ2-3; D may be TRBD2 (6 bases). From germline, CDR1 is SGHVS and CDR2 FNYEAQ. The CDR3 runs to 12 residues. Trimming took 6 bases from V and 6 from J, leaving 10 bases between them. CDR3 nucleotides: TGTGCCAGCAGTTCGACTAGGGATACGCAGTATTTT. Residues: CASSSTRDTQYF. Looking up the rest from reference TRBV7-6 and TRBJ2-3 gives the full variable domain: GAGVSQSPRYKVTKRGQDVALRCDPISGHVSLYWYRQALGQGPEFLTYFNYEAQQDKSGLPNDRFSAERPEGSISTLTIQRTEQRDSAMYRCASSSTRDTQYFGPGTRLTVL.

The CDR3, as DNA: TGCGCCAGCAGCTGGACCGGGACAGGGGGCAGGGGGGAGCTGTTTTTT. It is translated as CASSWTGTGGRGELFF. This chain connects TRBV5-1 to TRBJ2-2; 12 nucleotides line up with TRBD1. Germline lookup yields CDR1 SGHRS and CDR2 YFSETQ. The V gene end was trimmed by 3 bases and the J gene end by 8 bases; junction bases not matched to a gene: 8. The CDR3 is 16 amino acids.

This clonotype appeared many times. CDR3 residues: CSARDLTGAPETQYF. CDR3 sequence (DNA): TGCAGTGCTAGAGACCTAACAGGGGCCCCAGAGACCCAGTACTTC. The gene calls are TRBV20-1 and TRBJ2-5; TRBD1 matches at 7 bases. The V gene end was trimmed by 0 bases and the J gene end by 4 bases; junction bases not matched to a gene: 8. Germline values: CDR1 DFQATT, CDR2 SNEGSKA (reference sequence). This CDR3 spans 15 amino acids.

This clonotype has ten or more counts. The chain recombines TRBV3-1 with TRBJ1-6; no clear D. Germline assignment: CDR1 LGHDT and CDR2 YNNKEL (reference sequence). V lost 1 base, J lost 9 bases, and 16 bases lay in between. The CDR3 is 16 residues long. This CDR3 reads CASSQVWAAGSSPLHF. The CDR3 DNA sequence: TGTGCCAGCAGCCAAGTCTGGGCCGCTGGGAGTTCACCCCTCCACTTT.

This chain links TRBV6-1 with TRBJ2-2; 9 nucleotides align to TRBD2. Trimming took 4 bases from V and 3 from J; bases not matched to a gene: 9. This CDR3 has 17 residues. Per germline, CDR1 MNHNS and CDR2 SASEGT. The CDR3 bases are TGTGCCAGCAGTGGTAGTGGCGGGGGGGGCCACACCGGGGAGCTGTTTTTT. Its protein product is CASSGSGGGGHTGELFF.

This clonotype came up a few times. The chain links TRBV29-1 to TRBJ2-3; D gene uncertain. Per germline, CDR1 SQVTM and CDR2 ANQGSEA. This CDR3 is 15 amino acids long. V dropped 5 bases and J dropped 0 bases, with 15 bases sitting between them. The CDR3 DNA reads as TGCAGCGTTCTCCGACTTAGGTCTAGCACAGATACGCAGTATTTT. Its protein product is CSVLRLRSSTDTQYF.